These 29 T cell receptor beta chains originate from one sample sequenced in a study of technical replicates of blood from a handful of donors. Some clones are missing from TCRdb's copy, which holds only in-frame ones; the method was immunoSEQ multiplex PCR. Of around 84,000 clones detected, about 98% appear once; the ten largest clones hold around 0.15%. What was sequenced was T cells isolated from PBMCs. The receptor source for this set is a human donor in good health.

The chain combines TRBV2 with TRBJ2-2; 9 nucleotides match TRBD2. Germline CDR1 reads SNHLY; CDR2 reads FYNNEI. V shed 6 bases and J 4 bases; nucleotides not matched to a gene: 9. The CDR3 is made up of 16 amino acids. CDR3 sequence reads: CASRVLAGLSTGELFF. CDR3 nucleotides: TGTGCCAGCAGGGTGCTAGCGGGATTATCCACCGGGGAGCTGTTTTTT.

The V and J genes are TRBV28 and TRBJ2-3; 8 bases line up with TRBD2. Germline CDR1 is MDHEN and CDR2 is SYDVKM. J was trimmed by 2 bases and V by 8 bases; bases with no gene match: 3. This CDR3 spans 13 amino acids. CDR3 DNA sequence: TGTGCCAGCCGGGGGGGTTCCACAGATACGCAGTATTTT. Protein product: CASRGGSTDTQYF.

This chain joins TRBV9 and TRBJ2-1, with unresolved D. Germline CDR1 and CDR2: SGDLS and YYNGEE. The CDR3 length is 11 residues. V dropped 4 bases and J dropped 7 bases, with 6 bases sitting between them. CDR3 region: CASSPGNEQFF. CDR3 DNA sequence: TGTGCCAGCAGCCCAGGAAATGAGCAGTTCTTC.

The J gene is TRBJ2-7, the V gene TRBV27; 12 bases are shared with TRBD2. CDR3 length equals 15 residues. V trimming: 5 bases; J trimming: 7 bases; junction bases outside the gene matches: 9. In germline, CDR1 is MNHEY, CDR2 SMNVEV (reference sequence). The CDR3 is CASSPLTSGRWEQYF. CDR3 sequence (DNA): TGTGCCAGCAGTCCCTTGACTAGCGGGAGATGGGAGCAGTACTTC.

The rearrangement uses TRBV29-1 and TRBJ2-7; weak D call: TRBD2 (5 bases). Germline V lookup: CDR1 SQVTM, CDR2 ANQGSEA. The V gene lost 5 bases and the J gene lost 0 bases, with 11 bases spanning the gap. The CDR3 contains 13 residues. CDR3 sequence: CSVFWSGSYEQYF. The CDR3, as DNA: TGCAGCGTTTTTTGGAGCGGCTCCTACGAGCAGTACTTC.

The chain combines TRBV1 with TRBJ2-2; the DNA was not used to check the table's D call, TRBD2. TRBV1 corresponds to a pseudogene. The CDR3 runs 15 residues. The CDR3, as DNA: TGCACCAGCAGCCAAGATCCGGGGGGGACCGGGGAGCTGTTTTTT. It translates to CTSSQDPGGTGELFF.

The V gene is TRBV23-1, the J gene TRBJ1-1, with 7 bases that match TRBD1. TRBV23-1 counts as an open reading frame of uncertain function. The J segment lost 5 bases and the V segment lost 4 bases, leaving 7 bases of the junction unmatched. CDR3 length: 14 residues. CDR3 DNA sequence: TGCGCCAGCAGTCCTCAGACAGGGTGGACTGAAGCTTTCTTT. Its protein is CASSPQTGWTEAFF.

The chain links TRBV5-1 to TRBJ2-3; the match to TRBD2 covers 8 bases. The CDR3 contains 14 residues. V trimming: 1 base; J trimming: 6 bases; junction bases outside the gene matches: 4. Germline V gives CDR1 SGHRS, CDR2 YFSETQ. CDR3 bases: TGCGCCAGCAGCTTGAGCGGGAGTATTGATACGCAGTATTTT. It is translated as CASSLSGSIDTQYF.

The genes are TRBV29-1 and TRBJ2-5; D may be TRBD2 (5 bases). V lost 7 bases and J 1 base, leaving 16 bases between the germline ends. Germline values: CDR1 SQVTM, CDR2 ANQGSEA. The CDR3 runs to 14 residues. The CDR3 is CSARLRSAQETQYF. The CDR3 nucleotides read TGCAGCGCCCGCCTTCGTAGCGCCCAAGAGACCCAGTACTTC.

The V call is TRBV7-9, the J call TRBJ1-5; D might be TRBD1 (5 bases). The V and J ends lost 4 bases and 2 bases respectively, with 21 bases between them. Germline-derived CDR1 and CDR2 are SEHNR and FQNEAQ (reference sequence). This CDR3 is 18 amino acids long. CDR3 DNA sequence: TGTGCCAGCAGCTCGTACCGGGACTCCCCTTGGGGCAATCAGCCCCAGCATTTT. It specifies CASSSYRDSPWGNQPQHF.

Only one count was recorded for this clone. The chain combines TRBV15 with TRBJ1-2; weak D call: TRBD1 (6 bases). This CDR3 is 15 amino acids long. CDR1 and CDR2 from the germline V gene are LNHNV and YYDKDF (reference sequence). Trimming pared 3 bases from V and 4 bases from J, leaving 15 bases between. CDR3 sequence: CATSRGPDRIYGYTF. The CDR3 DNA sequence: TGTGCCACCAGCAGGGGCCCAGACAGGATCTATGGCTACACCTTC. Filled out from reference TRBV15 and TRBJ1-2, the complete variable domain reads DAMVIQNPRYQVTQFGKPVTLSCSQTLNHNVMYWYQQKSSQAPKLLFHYYDKDFNNEADTPDNFQSRRPNTSFCFLDIRSPGLGDTAMYLCATSRGPDRIYGYTFGSGTRLTVV.

The chain recombines TRBV6-5 with TRBJ1-1; D not certain. V lost 4 bases and J lost 2, with 11 bases in between. The CDR3 has 14 amino acids. CDR1 MNHEY and CDR2 SVGAGI come from the germline V gene. The CDR3 protein is CASSSPPLNTEAFF. CDR3 nucleotide sequence: TGTGCCAGCAGTTCACCCCCTCTAAACACTGAAGCTTTCTTT.

V usage is TRBV5-1 and J usage is TRBJ2-1, with TRBD1 identical over 9 bases. V dropped 4 bases and J dropped 4; count of bases not matched to a gene: 6. The CDR3 is 15 amino acids. Germline CDR1 and CDR2: SGHRS and YFSETQ. The CDR3 DNA reads TGCGCCAGCAGCACCGGGACAGGGAATTACAATGAGCAGTTCTTC. It is translated as CASSTGTGNYNEQFF.

This chain links TRBV5-1 with TRBJ2-7; possibly TRBD2 for D (6 bases). This CDR3 region has 17 residues. V was trimmed by 0 bases and J by 2 bases, leaving 18 bases between them. Per germline, CDR1 SGHRS and CDR2 YFSETQ. This CDR3 reads CASSLDIPGLQTYEQYF. DNA for the CDR3: TGCGCCAGCAGCTTGGATATTCCGGGACTCCAAACCTACGAGCAGTACTTC.

This chain joins TRBV7-8 and TRBJ2-3; TRBD2 matches 7 bases. V shed 6 bases, J shed 1 base, and the junction held 7 bases outside the gene matches. CDR1 is SGHVS and CDR2 is FQNEAQ in the germline V gene. The CDR3 consists of 15 residues. For the CDR3, the DNA is TGTGCCAGCAGTCCCGCGGGAGTTGGCACAGATACGCAGTATTTT. Translating it yields CASSPAGVGTDTQYF.

The chain couples TRBV2 to TRBJ2-7; TRBD2 matches 11 bases. V lost 6 bases to trimming and J lost 0 bases; unmatched junction nucleotides: 7. CDR1 is SNHLY and CDR2 is FYNNEI in the germline V gene. This CDR3 contains 16 residues. The CDR3 coding sequence is TGTGCCAGCAGCGATCTAGCGGGAGGAAACTCCTACGAGCAGTACTTC. It encodes CASSDLAGGNSYEQYF.

The chain carries TRBV5-4 and TRBJ2-1; unclear D gene. Germline values: CDR1 SGHNT, CDR2 YYREEE (reference sequence). Trimming pared 2 bases from V and 5 bases from J, leaving 8 bases between. The CDR3 length is 13 residues. The CDR3 reads CASSFGQDNEQFF. CDR3 nucleotide sequence: TGTGCCAGCAGCTTTGGTCAGGACAATGAGCAGTTCTTC.

The rearrangement links TRBV28 to TRBJ2-7; D might be TRBD2 (5 bases). CDR1 MDHEN and CDR2 SYDVKM come from the germline V gene. V was clipped by 6 bases and J by 3 bases, with 12 bases between them. The CDR3 sequence is 13 residues long. DNA for the CDR3: TGTGCCAGCAGGCCTCCGGGAAACTACGAGCAGTACTTC. As protein: CASRPPGNYEQYF.

The chain is built from TRBV11-2 and TRBJ2-7, with no clear D. Trimming took off 3 bases at V and 3 bases at J, with 18 bases between the two ends. Germline CDR1 is SGHAT and CDR2 is FQNNGV. This CDR3 contains 16 residues. CDR3 sequence reads: CASSFPLRALGYEQYF. As DNA, the CDR3 is TGTGCCAGCAGCTTCCCCCTTAGAGCCCTCGGCTACGAGCAGTACTTC.

The chain couples TRBV4-1 to TRBJ2-3, with 12 bases fitting TRBD2. With 4 bases clipped from V and 1 base from J, the junction kept 21 bases outside the gene matches. Germline CDR1 is MGHRA and CDR2 is YSYEKL. The CDR3 sequence is 22 residues long. The chain's CDR3 is CASSLTPNLQGRLAGGTDTQYF. CDR3 bases: TGCGCCAGCAGCCTAACCCCGAATCTACAGGGGAGACTAGCGGGAGGCACAGATACGCAGTATTTT.

The V gene is TRBV14, the J gene TRBJ2-7; 9 positions agree with TRBD2. Trimming cost V 4 bases and J 7 bases; bases outside gene matches: 14. From germline, CDR1 is SGHDN and CDR2 FVKESK. The CDR3 is made up of 16 amino acids. CDR3 in DNA: TGTGCCAGCAGCCGAAGTCTGTCTAGCGGGATGGGTGAGCAGTACTTC. The encoded protein is CASSRSLSSGMGEQYF.

V gene TRBV27 combines with J gene TRBJ1-1, with 7 bases that match TRBD1. V lost 4 bases to trimming and J lost 4 bases; unmatched junction nucleotides: 12. Germline V gene data show CDR1 as MNHEY and CDR2 as SMNVEV (reference sequence). The CDR3 contains 16 residues. The CDR3 protein is CASSSPAQTGTTEAFF. The CDR3 DNA sequence: TGTGCCAGCAGTTCGCCCGCCCAGACAGGGACCACTGAAGCTTTCTTT.

The J gene is TRBJ2-1, the V gene TRBV7-8, with D possibly TRBD2 on 7 matching bases. Trimming stripped 0 bases from V and 7 bases from J, with 13 bases between. CDR3 length: 15 amino acids. Germline V gene lookup returns CDR1 SGHVS and CDR2 FQNEAQ. The CDR3, as DNA: TGTGCCAGCAGCTTAGCCCGGGGGGCGGGTAATGAGCAGTTCTTC. It is translated as CASSLARGAGNEQFF.

The chain links TRBV11-3 to TRBJ2-1, with a possible D match to TRBD1 (6 bases). This CDR3 comprises 12 residues. V was clipped by 1 base and J by 10 bases, with 8 bases between them. Germline assignment: CDR1 SGHNT and CDR2 YENEEA. The CDR3 DNA reads as TGTGCCAGCAGCTTAGTTGGGACAGAGCAGTTCTTC. As protein: CASSLVGTEQFF.

This chain uses TRBV5-8 with TRBJ1-3; D might be TRBD1 (5 bases). Germline V gene data show CDR1 as SGHTS and CDR2 as YDEGEE. Deletions cut 3 bases from V and 4 bases from J, with 17 bases between. The CDR3 is made up of 16 amino acids. The CDR3 DNA follows: TGTGCCAGCAGCTCGCCCCGGGGGATGGAAGGAAACACCATATATTTT. Protein: CASSSPRGMEGNTIYF. The whole variable domain, filled in from reference TRBV5-8 and TRBJ1-3, reads EAGVTQSPTHLIKTRGQQATLRCSPISGHTSVYWYQQALGLGLQFLLWYDEGEERNRGNFPPRFSGRQFPNYSSELNVNALELEDSALYLCASSSPRGMEGNTIYFGEGSWLTVV.

This clone came up once. The chain combines TRBV27 with TRBJ2-3, with TRBD2 matching over 7 bases. Germline lookup yields CDR1 MNHEY and CDR2 SMNVEV (reference sequence). The CDR3 contains 16 residues. The ends lost 1 base at V and 2 bases at J; junction bases unmatched: 6. CDR3 in amino acids: CASSLWAAGTTDTQYF. In DNA form, the CDR3 reads TGTGCCAGCAGTTTATGGGCAGCGGGGACCACAGATACGCAGTATTTT.

This chain links TRBV5-4 with TRBJ1-5; D might be TRBD1 (5 bases). This CDR3 has 15 amino acids. Trimming took 0 bases from V and 6 from J, leaving 13 bases between them. Germline V gene data show CDR1 as SGHNT and CDR2 as YYREEE (reference sequence). CDR3 residues: CASSLDGGGGQPQHF. The DNA for the CDR3 is TGTGCCAGCAGCTTGGACGGTGGGGGGGGTCAGCCCCAGCATTTT.

The J gene is TRBJ1-5, the V gene TRBV7-2; the D gene is possibly TRBD1 (6 bases). The CDR3 sequence is 15 residues long. CDR1 and CDR2 from the germline V gene are SGHTA and FQGNSA. V lost 5 bases, J lost 4 bases, and 15 bases lay in between. CDR3 sequence (DNA): TGTGCCAGCAGCAAACAACAGGGAACGAATCAGCCCCAGCATTTT. Residues: CASSKQQGTNQPQHF.

V and J are TRBV19 and TRBJ1-2; possibly TRBD1 for D (5 bases). Germline V gene data show CDR1 as LNHDA and CDR2 as SQIVND (reference sequence). The CDR3 runs to 16 residues. Trimming stripped 3 bases from V and 5 bases from J, with 19 bases between. The CDR3: CASSITAAAGPYGYTF. CDR3 bases: TGTGCCAGTAGTATTACCGCGGCTGCAGGGCCATATGGCTACACCTTC.